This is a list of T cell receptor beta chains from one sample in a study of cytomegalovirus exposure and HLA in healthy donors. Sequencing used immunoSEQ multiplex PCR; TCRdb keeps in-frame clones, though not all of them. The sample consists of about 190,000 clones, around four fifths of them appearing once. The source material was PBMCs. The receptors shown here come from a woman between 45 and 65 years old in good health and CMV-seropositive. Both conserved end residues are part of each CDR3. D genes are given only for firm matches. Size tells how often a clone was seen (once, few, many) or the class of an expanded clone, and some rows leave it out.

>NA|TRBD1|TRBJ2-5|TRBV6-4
TGTGCCAGCAGCCGGGACAGGGGAGAGACCCAGTACTTC
CASSRDRGETQYF
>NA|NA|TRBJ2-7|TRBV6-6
TGTGCCAGCAGCTGGAACCGGGAGTCCCACGAGCAGTACTTC
CASSWNRESHEQYF
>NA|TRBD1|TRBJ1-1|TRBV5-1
TGCGCCAGCAGCCCTCCGGGACAGGGGAGTGTTGAAGCTTTCTTT
CASSPPGQGSVEAFF
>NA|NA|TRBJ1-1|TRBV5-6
TGTGCCAGCAGCCCGAGGGTACGATTTGGCCAGTCCCACACTGAAGCTTTCTTT
CASSPRVRFGQSHTEAFF
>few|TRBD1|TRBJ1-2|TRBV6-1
TGTGCCACCAAGACAGGGGTGGTAGAAAACTATGGCTACACCTTC
CATKTGVVENYGYTF
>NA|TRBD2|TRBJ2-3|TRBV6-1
TGTGCTAGCGACATTTGGCGGGGGGGGGCAGATACGCAGTATTTT
CASDIWRGGADTQYF
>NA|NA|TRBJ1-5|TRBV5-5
TGTGCCAGCAGTCAGGAATTCGATCAGCCCCAGCATTTT
CASSQEFDQPQHF
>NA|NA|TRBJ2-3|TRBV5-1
TGCGCCAGCAGCGAGGACTTCAATACGCAGTATTTT
CASSEDFNTQYF
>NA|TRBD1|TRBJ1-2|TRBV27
TGTGCCAGCAGTTTTGCTATCGGGACAGGGGCGAGGGGGCAGGGGAACTATGGCTACACCTTC
CASSFAIGTGARGQGNYGYTF
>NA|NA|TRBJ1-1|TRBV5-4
TGTGCCAGCAGCTTCCGGTCAGGGGTCACTGAAGCTTTCTTT
CASSFRSGVTEAFF
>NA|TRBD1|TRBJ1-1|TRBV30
TGTGCCTGGGCAGGACAGGGGAGGAACACTGAAGCTTTCTTT
CAWAGQGRNTEAFF
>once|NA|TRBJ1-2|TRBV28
TGTGCCAGCAGTTTGGGGGGGGCGGCTTGGCGCTATGGCTACACCTTC
CASSLGGAAWRYGYTF
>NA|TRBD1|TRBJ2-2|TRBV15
TGTGCCACCAGCAGAGACTCAGTACAGGGGGCCTTCACCGGGGAGCTGTTTTTT
CATSRDSVQGAFTGELFF
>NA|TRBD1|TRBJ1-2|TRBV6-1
TGTGCCAGCAGTGAAGCCAATTGGGACAGGGCAAACTATGGCTACACCTTC
CASSEANWDRANYGYTF
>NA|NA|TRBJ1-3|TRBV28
TGTGCCAGCAGTTTACAGGGTAGCTCTGGAAACACCATATATTTT
CASSLQGSSGNTIYF
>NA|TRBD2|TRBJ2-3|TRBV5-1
TGCGCCAGCAGCTTAGAACTAGCGGGGGTTACAGATACGCAGTATTTT
CASSLELAGVTDTQYF
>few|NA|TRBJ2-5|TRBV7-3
TGTGCCAGCAGCCCTCCGTGGGGGGGCCGAGAGACCCAGTACTTC
CASSPPWGGRETQYF
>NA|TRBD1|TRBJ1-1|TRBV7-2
TGTGCCAGCAGCTTAGGACAGGGCGGAATGGCGGCTTTCTTT
CASSLGQGGMAAFF
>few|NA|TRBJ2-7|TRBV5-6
TGTGCCAGCAGCTTTCCGTTGCGCTCCTACGAGCAGTACTTC
CASSFPLRSYEQYF
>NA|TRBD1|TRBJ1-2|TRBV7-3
TGTGCCAGCAGCTATACAGGGGCCCCCAACTATGGCTACACCTTC
CASSYTGAPNYGYTF
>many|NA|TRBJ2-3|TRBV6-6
TGTGCCAGCGTCACGGGGGGCAGCACAGATACGCAGTATTTT
CASVTGGSTDTQYF
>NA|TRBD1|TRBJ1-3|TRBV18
TGTGCCAGCTCACCATTGGGACAGGGGGAGAGCTCTGGAAACACCATATATTTT
CASSPLGQGESSGNTIYF
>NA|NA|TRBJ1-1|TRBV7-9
TGTGCCAGCAGCTTGGGGCCGCTGGCTGAAGCTTTCTTT
CASSLGPLAEAFF
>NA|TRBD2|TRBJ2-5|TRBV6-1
TGTGCCAGCAGGCGGGGGGAGACCCAGTACTTC
CASRRGETQYF
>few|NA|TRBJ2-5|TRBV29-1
TGCAGCGTTGGAGACCTTCAAGAGACCCAGTACTTC
CSVGDLQETQYF
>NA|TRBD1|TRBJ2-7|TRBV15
TGTGCCACCAGCAGGGGCATGCGGGACAGGGGGGCAAACGAGCAGTACTTC
CATSRGMRDRGANEQYF
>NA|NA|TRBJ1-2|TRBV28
TGTGCCAGCAGTTTCCACGGGTTTACCTATGGCTACACCTTC
CASSFHGFTYGYTF
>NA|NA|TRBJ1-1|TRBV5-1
TGCGCCAGCAGCTCCCTCAGCGGGGCGCCCACTGAAGCTTTCTTT
CASSSLSGAPTEAFF
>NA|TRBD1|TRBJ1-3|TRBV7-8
TGTGCCAGCAGCGAGGGACAGGGGAGTTTTACTGGAAACACCATATATTTT
CASSEGQGSFTGNTIYF
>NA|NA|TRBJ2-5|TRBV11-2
TGTGCCAGCAGCTTAGATCTTAGGGGTCTGCGGGAGACCCAGTACTTC
CASSLDLRGLRETQYF
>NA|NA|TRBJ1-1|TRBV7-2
TGTGCCAGCAGCCCCCAAACGACAGTTAACACTGAAGCTTTCTTT
CASSPQTTVNTEAFF
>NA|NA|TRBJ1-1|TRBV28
TGTGCCAGCAGTTCTACAGGGTCGGGGGGCACTGAAGCTTTCTTT
CASSSTGSGGTEAFF
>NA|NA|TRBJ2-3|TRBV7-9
TGTGCCAGCAGCCACGACGAACTGACAGGTAGCACAGATACGCAGTATTTT
CASSHDELTGSTDTQYF
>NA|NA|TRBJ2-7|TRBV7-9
TGTGCCAGCAGCTTAGGTCAGGCTAACTACGAGCAGTACTTC
CASSLGQANYEQYF
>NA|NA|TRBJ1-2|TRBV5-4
TGTGCCAGCAGCTTGGACTTAAGGAGTGGCTACACCTTC
CASSLDLRSGYTF
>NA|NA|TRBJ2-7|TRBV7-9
TGTGCCAGCAGCTTAGGTCCGGGTACAAACTACGAGCAGTACTTC
CASSLGPGTNYEQYF
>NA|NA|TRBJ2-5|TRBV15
TGTGCCACCAGCAGAGATATGAGGGAAGAGACCCAGTACTTC
CATSRDMREETQYF
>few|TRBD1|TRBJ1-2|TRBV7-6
TGTGCCAGCAGCTTCGGACAGGGTAGATCTGGCTACACCTTC
CASSFGQGRSGYTF
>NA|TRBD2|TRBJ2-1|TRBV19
TGTGCCAGTAGTCTGGCGGGGGTCGACAATGAGCAGTTCTTC
CASSLAGVDNEQFF
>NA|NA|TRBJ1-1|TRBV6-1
TGTGCCAGCAGTCTTCTTCGGGGTGTAAACACTGAAGCTTTCTTT
CASSLLRGVNTEAFF
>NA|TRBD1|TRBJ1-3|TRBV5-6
TGTGCCAGCAGCTGGGGGCGGACAGGGCCAGGAAACACCATATATTTT
CASSWGRTGPGNTIYF
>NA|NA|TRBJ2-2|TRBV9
TGTGCCAGCAGCGTAGCTCATGGGGCTCTCACCGGGGAGCTGTTTTTT
CASSVAHGALTGELFF
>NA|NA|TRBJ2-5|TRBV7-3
TGTGCCAGCAGCTTAGAGAGGGGGGAGACCCAGTACTTC
CASSLERGETQYF
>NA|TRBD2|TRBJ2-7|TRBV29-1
TGCAGCGCGGGGGGGGGTGCGGGTGGCTACGAGCAGTACTTC
CSAGGGAGGYEQYF
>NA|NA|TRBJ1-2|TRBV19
TGTGCCAGTAGCCTCGGAGCGTCGGGCTACACCTTC
CASSLGASGYTF
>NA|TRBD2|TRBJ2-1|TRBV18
TGTGCCAGCTCACCCGGGTCAGGGAGGGTTGGTGAGCAGTTCTTC
CASSPGSGRVGEQFF
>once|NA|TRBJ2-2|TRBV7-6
TGTGCCAGCAGCTTAGCTTCGCCAGGACTCACCGGGGAGCTGTTTTTT
CASSLASPGLTGELFF
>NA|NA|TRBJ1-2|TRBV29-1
TGCAGCGTTGCAGGTGATGGGGGGTTGGATGACTACACCTTC
CSVAGDGGLDDYTF
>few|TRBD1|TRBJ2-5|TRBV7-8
TGTGCCAGCAGCCTTCGGACAGGGGGAACCCAGTACTTC
CASSLRTGGTQYF
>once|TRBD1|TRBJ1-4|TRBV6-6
TGTGCCAGCAGTTCCCCAGGGGGCTATGAAAAACTGTTTTTT
CASSSPGGYEKLFF
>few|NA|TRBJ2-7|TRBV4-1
TGCGCCAGCAGCCACGGACACCGCTCCTACGAGCAGTACTTC
CASSHGHRSYEQYF